This T cell receptor (beta chain) was profiled in a study of T cell changes during pregnancy in multiple sclerosis. The CDR3 extends over 15 amino acids. The V segment lost 6 bases and the J segment 5 bases; nucleotides outside the gene matches: 10. From germline, CDR1 is SGHTA and CDR2 FQGNSA. Repertoires were generated with immunoSEQ multiplex PCR, while TCRdb's copy carries only in-frame clones and drops some. This sample has fewer than 70,000 clones; roughly 92% occur once, and the top ten carry approximately 2.8%. The chain has TRBV7-2 and TRBJ1-2; 9 nucleotides agree with TRBD1. Source: CD8+ T cells from peripheral blood mononuclear cells, taken in the third trimester of pregnancy. This sequence was found in a female donor in good health, enrolled as a control in a pregnancy study. CDR3 sequence reads: CASSPGTGIAYGYTF. The CDR3 DNA sequence: TGTGCCAGCAGTCCTGGGACAGGGATCGCTTATGGCTACACCTTC. Complete variable domain (other parts from reference TRBV7-2 and TRBJ1-2): GAGVSQSPSNKVTEKGKDVELRCDPISGHTALYWYRQSLGQGLEFLIYFQGNSAPDKSGLPSDRFSAERTGGSVSTLTIQRTQQEDSAVYLCASSPGTGIAYGYTFGSGTRLTVV.